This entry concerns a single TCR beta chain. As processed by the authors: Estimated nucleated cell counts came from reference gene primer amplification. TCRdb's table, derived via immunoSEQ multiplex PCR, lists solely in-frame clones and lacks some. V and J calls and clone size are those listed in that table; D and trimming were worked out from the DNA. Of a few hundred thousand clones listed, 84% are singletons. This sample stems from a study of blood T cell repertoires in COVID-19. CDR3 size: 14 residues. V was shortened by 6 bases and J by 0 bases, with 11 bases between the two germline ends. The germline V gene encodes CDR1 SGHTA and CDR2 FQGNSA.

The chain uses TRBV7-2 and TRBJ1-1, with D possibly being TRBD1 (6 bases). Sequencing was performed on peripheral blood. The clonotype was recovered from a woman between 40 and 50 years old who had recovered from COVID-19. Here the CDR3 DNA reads TGTGCCAGCAGTCCAGGGGTGGTGAACACTGAAGCTTTCTTT. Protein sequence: CASSPGVVNTEAFF. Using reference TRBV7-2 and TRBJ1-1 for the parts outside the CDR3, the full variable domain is GAGVSQSPSNKVTEKGKDVELRCDPISGHTALYWYRQSLGQGLEFLIYFQGNSAPDKSGLPSDRFSAERTGGSVSTLTIQRTQQEDSAVYLCASSPGVVNTEAFFGQGTRLTVV.